This T cell receptor (beta chain) stems from a study of shared clonotypes between healthy human individuals. The naive CD8 population came from CD45RO-negative cells selected for CCR7, without terminally differentiated effector memory CD45RA+ cells. Study-wide results and limits: Clonotypes that were shared across a few donors made up approximately 5% of naive CD4 clonotypes. Blood was the sole source, and tissue repertoires probably differ. Among the subsets, naive ones generally showed larger estimated richness than memory ones.

The length of the CDR3 is 13 residues. The germline V gene encodes CDR1 MGHDK and CDR2 SYGVNS. Germline trimming cut 8 bases from V and 8 bases from J; bases unmatched to any gene: 7. The authors ran the assay at deep level. The table came from immunoSEQ multiplex PCR; TCRdb's copy has only in-frame clones and leaves some out. The top ten clones hold 1.2% of a sample with about 2 million clones, approximately 94% of them seen once. Of note for this clone: The antigen is unknown.

The sequence came from a young man in good health. Sequences were obtained from naive CD8+ T cells sorted from blood. The chain has TRBV25-1 and TRBJ2-1; the match to TRBD2 covers 9 bases. CDR3 coding DNA: TGTGCCAGCGGGCTAGCGGGAAGTGATGAGCAGTTCTTC. As protein: CASGLAGSDEQFF.